Listed here is a single TCR beta chain. The sample comes from a study of blood T cell repertoires in COVID-19. Background on the study: Specimens from acute and convalescent COVID-19 originated in the United States, Italy and Spain. T cells, B-cell-depleted T cells, or PBMCs supplied cDNA or gDNA.

This CDR3 has 14 residues. Germline V lookup: CDR1 ENHRY, CDR2 SYGVKD. The V end was cut by 6 bases, the J end by 2 bases, with 11 bases between. Per the authors' pipeline: From reference gene primer amplification, estimates of nucleated cell counts were derived. Profiling relied on immunoSEQ multiplex PCR, and the TCRdb table lists in-frame clones only, not all of them. D and trimming come from the DNA, and the V and J calls and clone size come from that table. The sample contains fewer than 200,000 clones, roughly 80% of which appear only once. Enrolled during active infection, Seattle patients were then followed longitudinally.

The sequenced material came from peripheral blood. This TCR was sampled from a woman of 80 years or more with COVID-19, enrolled during active disease. This rearrangement joins TRBV10-3 to TRBJ1-3; maybe TRBD1 (6 bases). The CDR3 DNA sequence: TGTGCCATCAGACACCCAGGGGCTGGAAACACCATATATTTT. This translates into CAIRHPGAGNTIYF.